A selection of T cell receptor beta chains follows, all from one sample in a study of human T cells and chemical hapten exposure. TCRdb passed the RACE reads through MiXCR, listing each CDR3 protein once. Of more than 80,000 distinct CDR3 sequences listed, 12% are singletons. Sequencing was performed on whole blood, taken in connection with sensitization to the hapten diphenylcyclopropenone (DPC). All receptors come from a woman between 50 and 59 years old with alopecia areata. Some clones in this sample may be carry-over from other donors' samples. CDR3s include the opening cysteine and the closing phenylalanine or tryptophan. D genes are given only for firm matches. Clone size is given for some rows only: seen once, a few or many times, or a class if the clone is expanded.

D: TRBD1; V: TRBV7-2; size: few; J: TRBJ1-1; length: 16; DNA: TGTGCCAGCAGCCCTAGATTGGGACAGGGAATCACTGAAGCTTTCTTT; CDR3: CASSPRLGQGITEAFF
D: -; V: TRBV14; size: few; J: TRBJ2-7; length: 14; DNA: TGTGCCAGCAGCGGGGCAGGACGCTCCTACGAGCAGTACTTC; CDR3: CASSGAGRSYEQYF
D: -; V: TRBV28; size: -; J: TRBJ2-2; length: 15; DNA: TGTGCCAGCAAAGAGTCGGGGGCCATCACCGGGGAGCTGTTTTTT; CDR3: CASKESGAITGELFF
D: TRBD1; V: TRBV12-5; size: -; J: TRBJ2-1; length: 15; DNA: TGTGCTAGTGGTCCCTGGACAGGGGGCCGGAATGAGCAGTTCTTC; CDR3: CASGPWTGGRNEQFF
D: TRBD2; V: TRBV6-6; size: -; J: TRBJ2-7; length: 18; DNA: TGTGCCAGCAGTTACTCCGGGACTAGCGGGGGACCAACCTACGAGCAGTACTTC; CDR3: CASSYSGTSGGPTYEQYF
D: TRBD2; V: TRBV6-5; size: few; J: TRBJ2-7; length: 15; DNA: TGTGCCAGCAGTTACCGACTAGCGGGAGGGTACGAGCAGTACTTC; CDR3: CASSYRLAGGYEQYF
D: -; V: TRBV9; size: -; J: TRBJ1-2; length: 15; DNA: TGTGCCAGCAGCGTAGCTCCAAGGGTTTTGGTCGGCTACACCTTC; CDR3: CASSVAPRVLVGYTF
D: TRBD1; V: TRBV7-9; size: few; J: TRBJ2-5; length: 18; DNA: TGTGCCAGCAGCTTAAGTCGGACAGGGGGCCCGTTCCAAGAGACCCAGTACTTC; CDR3: CASSLSRTGGPFQETQYF
D: -; V: TRBV7-2; size: few; J: TRBJ1-6; length: 14; DNA: TGTGCCAGCAGCTTAGTACAGGACAGCGCTTCCGTCCACTTT; CDR3: CASSLVQDSASVHF
D: -; V: TRBV12-3/TRBV12-4; size: few; J: TRBJ2-1; length: 12; DNA: TGTGCCAGCAGTCCCCCAGCAAAAGAGGGGTTCTTC; CDR3: CASSPPAKEGFF
D: TRBD1; V: TRBV28; size: -; J: TRBJ1-6; length: 13; DNA: TGTGCCAGCAAGGGGGCCGATAATTCACCCCTCCACTTT; CDR3: CASKGADNSPLHF
D: -; V: TRBV12-3/TRBV12-4; size: few; J: TRBJ2-7; length: 15; DNA: TGTGCCAGCAGTCCCGAGTTGGCCCTTCGCTACGAGCAGTACTTC; CDR3: CASSPELALRYEQYF
D: TRBD1; V: TRBV20-1; size: few; J: TRBJ2-7; length: 13; DNA: TGCAGTGCCTGGGACAGTTTCCTCCAAGAGCAGTACTTC; CDR3: CSAWDSFLQEQYF
D: TRBD2; V: TRBV5-5; size: few; J: TRBJ2-1; length: 16; DNA: TGTGCCAGCAGCCCCATAGCGGGACGCTCCTACAATGAGCAGTTCTTC; CDR3: CASSPIAGRSYNEQFF
D: TRBD2; V: TRBV13; size: -; J: TRBJ2-1; length: 16; DNA: TGTGCCAGCACCGATTCCGGGACTAGCGGGAAAAGTGAGCAGTTCTTC; CDR3: CASTDSGTSGKSEQFF
D: -; V: TRBV5-4; size: many; J: TRBJ2-3; length: 14; DNA: TGTGCCAGCAGCTTGGAGGCGGGGGCGGATACGCAGTATTTT; CDR3: CASSLEAGADTQYF
D: TRBD2; V: TRBV6-5; size: few; J: TRBJ2-1; length: 17; DNA: TGTGCCAGCCGTCAACAGCGGGAGGCGAGCTCCTACAATGAGCAGTTCTTC; CDR3: CASRQQREASSYNEQFF
D: -; V: TRBV28; size: few; J: TRBJ2-5; length: 15; DNA: TGTGCCAGCAGTTCAGAACCGGGATACCAAGAGACCCAGTACTTC; CDR3: CASSSEPGYQETQYF
D: -; V: TRBV9; size: -; J: TRBJ2-6; length: 14; DNA: TGTGCCAGCAGCCCTCGCTCTGGGGCCAACGTCCTGACTTTC; CDR3: CASSPRSGANVLTF
D: -; V: TRBV5-1; size: -; J: TRBJ1-4; length: 14; DNA: TGCGCCAGCAGCATTGGACAGCGTAATGAAAAACTGTTTTTT; CDR3: CASSIGQRNEKLFF
D: -; V: TRBV7-2; size: few; J: TRBJ2-4; length: 14; DNA: TGTGCCAGCAGCTTAGTGGGCTGGCAAACATTTCAGTACTTC; CDR3: CASSLVGWQTFQYF
D: TRBD2; V: TRBV28; size: -; J: TRBJ2-1; length: 15; DNA: TGTGCCAGCGGGTTTCTAGCGGGGGGGTACAATGAGCAGTTCTTC; CDR3: CASGFLAGGYNEQFF
D: -; V: TRBV20-1; size: few; J: TRBJ1-1; length: 12; DNA: TGCAGTGCTAGGGACCCCGACACTGAAGCTTTCTTT; CDR3: CSARDPDTEAFF
D: -; V: TRBV28; size: -; J: TRBJ1-4; length: 14; DNA: TGTGCCAGCAGTCAGTCCCCAGAGCGTGAAAAACTGTTTTTT; CDR3: CASSQSPEREKLFF
D: -; V: TRBV7-2; size: -; J: TRBJ1-3; length: 17; DNA: TGTGCCAGCAGCTTCCGCCTTGCCGATAGGACTGGAAACACCATATATTTT; CDR3: CASSFRLADRTGNTIYF
D: -; V: TRBV28; size: -; J: TRBJ1-5; length: 20; DNA: TGTGCCAGCAGTTTATCAATCACCGGTCTGGGGGAGAATAGCAATCAGCCCCAGCATTTT; CDR3: CASSLSITGLGENSNQPQHF
D: -; V: TRBV11-2; size: many; J: TRBJ2-2; length: 13; DNA: TGTGCCAGCAGCTGGGACTACACCGGGGAGCTGTTTTTT; CDR3: CASSWDYTGELFF
D: -; V: TRBV5-6; size: -; J: TRBJ2-1; length: 15; DNA: TGTGCCAGCAGCTCACTAGGGGGGGTTTACAATGAGCAGTTCTTC; CDR3: CASSSLGGVYNEQFF
D: -; V: TRBV4-3; size: -; J: TRBJ1-1; length: 13; DNA: TGCGCCAGCAGCCAAAGTACAGGCAGAGGAGCTTTCTTT; CDR3: CASSQSTGRGAFF
D: TRBD2; V: TRBV7-9; size: few; J: TRBJ2-7; length: 15; DNA: TGTGCCAGCAGCTTATCTAGCGGGAGTTTCTACGAGCAGTACTTC; CDR3: CASSLSSGSFYEQYF
D: TRBD1; V: TRBV18; size: -; J: TRBJ1-5; length: 16; DNA: TGTGCCAGCTCACCGGGGGACAGAAGTAGCAATCAGCCCCAGCATTTT; CDR3: CASSPGDRSSNQPQHF
D: -; V: TRBV7-9; size: many; J: TRBJ2-2; length: 14; DNA: TGTGCCCCTGAGATAGGAGTTGGCACCGGGGAGCTGTTTTTT; CDR3: CAPEIGVGTGELFF
D: -; V: TRBV5-4; size: -; J: TRBJ2-2; length: 14; DNA: TGTGCCAGCAGCTTCCACAGCAACACCGGGGAGCTGTTTTTT; CDR3: CASSFHSNTGELFF
D: -; V: TRBV7-9; size: many; J: TRBJ2-1; length: 15; DNA: TGTGCCAGCAGTACGCAGGGAATGGCCTACAATGAGCAGTTCTTC; CDR3: CASSTQGMAYNEQFF
D: -; V: TRBV2; size: few; J: TRBJ2-3; length: 14; DNA: TGTGCCGTTCGGCTTTGGGAGCGGACAGATACGCAGTATTTT; CDR3: CAVRLWERTDTQYF
D: -; V: TRBV5-1; size: few; J: TRBJ2-2; length: 16; DNA: TGCGCCAGCAGCTTGACTGGATCAACAAACACCGGGGAGCTGTTTTTT; CDR3: CASSLTGSTNTGELFF
D: -; V: TRBV7-7; size: many; J: TRBJ2-5; length: 14; DNA: TGTGCCAGCAGCGCCGGCAGGGTACAAGAGACCCAGTACTTC; CDR3: CASSAGRVQETQYF
D: -; V: TRBV5-1; size: many; J: TRBJ2-3; length: 15; DNA: TGCGCCAGCAGCGCGGCCCTCGGGGGTACAGATACGCAGTATTTT; CDR3: CASSAALGGTDTQYF
D: TRBD2; V: TRBV20-1; size: few; J: TRBJ2-1; length: 15; DNA: TGCAGTGCTCGTGGAGGGACTAGCGGCTACAATGAGCAGTTCTTC; CDR3: CSARGGTSGYNEQFF
D: TRBD1; V: TRBV7-2; size: medium-sized; J: TRBJ2-3; length: 13; DNA: TGTGCCAGCAGCCCGGGACAGTTTGGCACGCAGTATTTT; CDR3: CASSPGQFGTQYF
D: -; V: TRBV4-1; size: few; J: TRBJ2-7; length: 15; DNA: TGCGCCAGCAGCCAAGAGGGTGCAGGACTCTACGAGCAGTACTTC; CDR3: CASSQEGAGLYEQYF
D: -; V: TRBV5-1; size: few; J: TRBJ1-1; length: 14; DNA: TGCGCCAGCAGCCGGGACGACCCGAACACTGAAGCTTTCTTT; CDR3: CASSRDDPNTEAFF
D: -; V: TRBV7-9; size: -; J: TRBJ1-5; length: 13; DNA: TGTGCCAGCAGCTCGCAAGAGAATCAGCCCCAGCATTTT; CDR3: CASSSQENQPQHF
D: TRBD1; V: TRBV2; size: -; J: TRBJ2-3; length: 16; DNA: TGTGCCAGCAGTGAGGGGACAGGGAGGAAGGCAGATACGCAGTATTTT; CDR3: CASSEGTGRKADTQYF
D: -; V: TRBV27; size: -; J: TRBJ1-2; length: 10; DNA: TGTGCCAGCAATGGCTATGGCTACACCTTC; CDR3: CASNGYGYTF
D: TRBD1; V: TRBV29-1; size: many; J: TRBJ1-1; length: 13; DNA: TGCAGCGTTGAACCGACAGGGCCCACTGAAGCTTTCTTT; CDR3: CSVEPTGPTEAFF
D: -; V: TRBV5-1; size: few; J: TRBJ1-6; length: 17; DNA: TGCGCCAGCAGCTTGGCCGGAGTGGCCCAAGGGAATTCACCCCTCCACTTT; CDR3: CASSLAGVAQGNSPLHF
D: -; V: TRBV28; size: few; J: TRBJ2-3; length: 13; DNA: TGTGCCAGCAGTTCCCCTGAAGTCGATACGCAGTATTTT; CDR3: CASSSPEVDTQYF
D: TRBD2; V: TRBV18; size: many; J: TRBJ2-7; length: 18; DNA: TGTGCCAGCTCACCACGAGGACTAGCGGGAGGGTTCTCCTACGAGCAGTACTTC; CDR3: CASSPRGLAGGFSYEQYF
D: TRBD2; V: TRBV28; size: -; J: TRBJ2-7; length: 14; DNA: TGTGCCAGCAGCCCCCGGGGGGTAAGCCACGAGCAGTACTTC; CDR3: CASSPRGVSHEQYF
D: -; V: TRBV6-5; size: many; J: TRBJ1-4; length: 15; DNA: TGTGCCAGCAGTGAAGTGACGCGCGGTACTGAAAAACTGTTTTTT; CDR3: CASSEVTRGTEKLFF
D: -; V: TRBV3-1; size: -; J: TRBJ2-5; length: 14; DNA: TGTGCCAGCAGCCTTCGACGGGACCAAGAGACCCAGTACTTC; CDR3: CASSLRRDQETQYF
D: TRBD1; V: TRBV5-1; size: many; J: TRBJ1-1; length: 15; DNA: TGCGCCAGCAGCTTGGGTAGGGGGCTCGACACTGAAGCTTTCTTT; CDR3: CASSLGRGLDTEAFF